These 11 T cell receptor beta chains were sequenced from one sample in a study of cytomegalovirus exposure and HLA in healthy donors. A multiplex PCR was run with 60 Vbeta primers and 13 Jbeta primers. Produced via immunoSEQ multiplex PCR; TCRdb's table is partial and in-frame only. The table includes more than 150,000 clones, about 90% detected once. The sequenced material came from PBMCs. Source of these receptors: a girl less than two years old in good health and CMV-seronegative.

The chain joins TRBV10-3 to TRBJ1-6, with 8 bases aligning to TRBD1. With 10 bases clipped from V and 5 bases from J, the junction kept 10 bases outside the gene matches. The CDR3 sequence is 15 residues long. Germline lookup yields CDR1 ENHRY and CDR2 SYGVKD. The CDR3 DNA follows: TGTGCCACCCGGGAGACAGGGGTAAATAATTCACCCCTCCACTTT. Encoded protein: CATRETGVNNSPLHF.

This clone came up once. This chain links TRBV4-3 with TRBJ1-2; a possible D gene is TRBD1 (6 bases). Per germline, CDR1 LGHNA and CDR2 YSLEER. The V gene lost 0 bases and the J gene lost 5 bases, with 16 bases spanning the gap. CDR3 length: 16 amino acids. This CDR3 reads CASSQDFTGQLYGYTF. CDR3 nucleotide sequence: TGCGCCAGCAGCCAAGATTTCACAGGACAGTTGTATGGCTACACCTTC.

V gene TRBV5-1 combines with J gene TRBJ2-2; D unresolved. CDR3 length: 18 residues. V lost 2 bases to trimming and J lost 4 bases, with 21 bases between them. Germline V CDR1 and CDR2: SGHRS, YFSETQ. For the CDR3, the DNA is TGCGCCAGCAGCTTTTATCGCGCACCCGCGCCTGGCACCGGGGAGCTGTTTTTT. Its protein is CASSFYRAPAPGTGELFF.

The rearrangement joins TRBV27 to TRBJ1-6; no clear D. The CDR3 totals 14 residues. Looked up from germline, CDR1 is MNHEY and CDR2 is SMNVEV (reference sequence). The V gene lost 3 bases and the J gene lost 8 bases, with 11 bases spanning the gap. CDR3 DNA: TGTGCCAGCAGTTTTGCGGGGTTGTATTCACCCCTCCACTTT. This encodes CASSFAGLYSPLHF.

V usage is TRBV29-1 and J usage is TRBJ2-1; 8 nucleotides match TRBD2. Germline V lookup: CDR1 SQVTM, CDR2 ANQGSEA. The CDR3 extends over 15 amino acids. The ends lost 1 base at V and 4 bases at J; junction bases unmatched: 6. The CDR3 is CSVEAPSGLYNEQFF. The CDR3 DNA sequence: TGCAGCGTTGAAGCGCCTAGCGGGCTATACAATGAGCAGTTCTTC.

This clone was seen just once. The V call is TRBV19, the J call TRBJ2-4; 9 nucleotides align to TRBD1. V dropped 5 bases and J dropped 8; count of bases not matched to a gene: 13. The CDR3 length is 16 residues. Germline V gene sequence: CDR1 LNHDA, CDR2 SQIVND (reference sequence). The CDR3 loop is CASSHPGQGLADIQYF. DNA for the CDR3: TGTGCCAGTAGTCATCCCGGACAGGGGCTCGCGGACATTCAGTACTTC.

This clone was seen a handful of times. The chain has TRBV6-1 and TRBJ1-4; D gene ambiguous. This CDR3 has 13 residues. V was shortened by 6 bases and J by 6 bases, with 11 bases between the two germline ends. Germline V gene sequence: CDR1 MNHNS, CDR2 SASEGT. The CDR3 DNA follows: TGTGCCAGCAGACATCTTATCGATGAAAAACTGTTTTTT. Protein product: CASRHLIDEKLFF.

J is TRBJ1-5 and V is TRBV7-8; maybe TRBD1 (6 bases). Trimming cost V 7 bases and J 6 bases, with 13 bases left between them. The germline V gene encodes CDR1 SGHVS and CDR2 FQNEAQ. The CDR3 totals 13 residues. CDR3 protein: CASNPGAGQPQHF. The CDR3 DNA is TGTGCCAGCAACCCAGGGGCGGGTCAGCCCCAGCATTTT.

CDR3 bases: TGTGCCAGCTCATCCCGACAGGGGAGAGTGAACACTGAAGCTTTCTTT. This translates into CASSSRQGRVNTEAFF. The chain carries TRBV18 and TRBJ1-1; 8 nucleotides line up with TRBD1. The V gene end was trimmed by 5 bases and the J gene end by 0 bases; junction bases not matched to a gene: 8. From germline, CDR1 is KGHSH and CDR2 LQKENI. There are 16 residues in the CDR3.

V usage is TRBV6-6 and J usage is TRBJ1-2; D possibly corresponds to TRBD1 (5 bases). V was trimmed by 3 bases and J by 4 bases, leaving 12 bases between them. CDR1 and CDR2 from the germline V gene are MNHNY and SVGAGI (reference sequence). The CDR3 is 14 residues long. The CDR3 bases are TGTGCCAGCAGTTATGACAGTATGAGCTATGGCTACACCTTC. The encoded protein is CASSYDSMSYGYTF.

The gene calls are TRBV19 and TRBJ2-7; 8 bases align to TRBD1. With V trimmed by 4 bases and J by 0 bases, 11 bases remained unmatched. Germline lookup yields CDR1 LNHDA and CDR2 SQIVND (reference sequence). The CDR3 length is 17 residues. The CDR3 DNA sequence: TGTGCCAGTAGTAGGGGACAGGTCTTGACGGGCTCCTACGAGCAGTACTTC. Protein product: CASSRGQVLTGSYEQYF.